The 20 T cell receptor beta chains reported below all come from one sample, sequenced in a study of T cell changes during pregnancy in multiple sclerosis. This table comes from immunoSEQ multiplex PCR, and its TCRdb copy is limited to in-frame clones, with some not included. Here the sample spans about 49,000 clones, around 91% being singletons. Sequenced material: CD4+ T cells from peripheral blood mononuclear cells, taken in the second trimester of pregnancy. These receptors all stem from a female donor in good health, enrolled as a control in a pregnancy study.

V is TRBV6-1 and J is TRBJ2-2; possible D gene TRBD1, 6 bases. The CDR3 contains 13 residues. Germline V gene sequence: CDR1 MNHNS, CDR2 SASEGT. Trimming shortened V by 3 bases and J by 6 bases, and 8 bases separated the two germline ends. The CDR3 bases are TGTGCCAGCAGTGATTCAGGGGCCGGGGAGCTGTTTTTT. Translating gives CASSDSGAGELFF.

The chain joins TRBV10-3 to TRBJ2-3, with 10 bases that match TRBD2. The V segment lost 6 bases and the J segment 6 bases; nucleotides outside the gene matches: 6. Germline CDR1 is ENHRY and CDR2 is SYGVKD. The CDR3 covers 14 residues. CDR3 amino acids: CAIRSGGAGDTQYF. The CDR3 DNA reads TGTGCCATCAGAAGCGGGGGGGCCGGGGATACGCAGTATTTT.

The gene calls are TRBV5-4 and TRBJ1-1; D ambiguous. The CDR3 spans 15 residues. CDR1 and CDR2 from the germline V gene are SGHNT and YYREEE (reference sequence). Trimming removed 4 bases at V and 2 bases at J, with 15 bases between. The CDR3 loop reads CASSATRVTNTEAFF. CDR3 sequence (DNA): TGTGCCAGCAGCGCAACTAGGGTGACTAACACTGAAGCTTTCTTT.

This clone was recorded once. V and J are TRBV11-3 and TRBJ2-1; 7 nucleotides agree with TRBD1. Germline V lookup: CDR1 SGHNT, CDR2 YENEEA. The CDR3 has 13 amino acids. The V segment lost 1 base and the J segment 9 bases; nucleotides outside the gene matches: 3. The CDR3 loop is CASSLAHRGEQFF. CDR3 bases: TGTGCCAGCAGCTTAGCCCACAGGGGTGAGCAGTTCTTC.

The chain has TRBV7-9 and TRBJ2-5, with a weak D call TRBD1 (6 bases). The CDR3 is 12 amino acids. V was cut by 4 bases and J by 4 bases, with 7 bases left in between. CDR1 SEHNR and CDR2 FQNEAQ come from the germline V gene (reference sequence). For the CDR3, the DNA is TGTGCCAGCAGCTCACAGGGAGAGACCCAGTACTTC. It yields the protein CASSSQGETQYF.

The gene calls are TRBV30 and TRBJ2-7; TRBD2 is a possible D gene (7 bases). The CDR3 is 15 amino acids. CDR1 is GTSNPN, CDR2 SVGIG, per germline (reference sequence). Trimming stripped 4 bases from V and 6 bases from J, with 22 bases between. In DNA form, the CDR3 reads TGTGCCTGGACCTGGGGGCTACCAGGACTAGTCGAGCAGTACTTC. Translation gives CAWTWGLPGLVEQYF.

This chain uses TRBV6-1 with TRBJ1-3; D is ambiguous. The germline V gene has CDR1 MNHNS and CDR2 SASEGT. The CDR3 has 16 residues. Deletions cut 3 bases from V and 0 bases from J, with 12 bases between. CDR3 sequence reads: CASSDSLQLSGNTIYF. In DNA form, the CDR3 reads TGTGCCAGCAGTGATTCACTCCAACTCTCTGGAAACACCATATATTTT.

A single count supports this clone. This rearrangement joins TRBV25-1 to TRBJ1-5; tentative D call: TRBD1 (5 bases). Germline loops: CDR1 MGHDK, CDR2 SYGVNS. This CDR3 has 16 amino acids. V lost 1 base and J 2 bases, leaving 12 bases between the germline ends. In nucleotides, the CDR3 is TGTGCCAGCAGTGAATGGGGAGGGGACGGCAATCAGCCCCAGCATTTT. This gives the protein CASSEWGGDGNQPQHF.

This clone has just a few counts. The J gene is TRBJ1-1, the V gene TRBV7-3; 8 bases fit TRBD1. The CDR3 is made up of 14 amino acids. Germline CDR1 SGHTA, CDR2 FQGTGA. V dropped 2 bases and J dropped 5; count of bases not matched to a gene: 4. In nucleotides, the CDR3 is TGTGCCAGCAGCTTACAGGGGGCTAAGACTGAAGCTTTCTTT. It specifies CASSLQGAKTEAFF.

This clone was detected a few times. The chain recombines TRBV21-1 with TRBJ1-1; TRBD1 is taken as the D call from the table, unchecked against the DNA. TRBV21-1 counts as a pseudogene. The CDR3 consists of 19 residues. Written as DNA, the CDR3 is TGTGCCAGCAGCCCCGGAAGGACAGGGGAAGATGGGAAGGTCACTGAAGCTTTCTTT. Translated, it gives CASSPGRTGEDGKVTEAFF.

The chain uses TRBV2 and TRBJ2-3, with 11 bases that match TRBD2. Germline V gene data show CDR1 as SNHLY and CDR2 as FYNNEI. This CDR3 contains 15 residues. The junction had 5 bases not matched to a gene; V was cut back by 3 bases and J by 6 bases. CDR3 region: CASSEGSGGVDTQYF. DNA for the CDR3: TGTGCCAGCAGTGAGGGTAGCGGGGGGGTGGATACGCAGTATTTT.

The V call is TRBV5-1, the J call TRBJ1-2; 7 bases align to TRBD1. Germline V CDR1 and CDR2: SGHRS, YFSETQ. CDR3 length: 14 amino acids. J gave up 6 bases and V 4 bases, and 9 bases lay outside the gene matches. In DNA form, the CDR3 reads TGCGCCAGCAGCCTAGGACAGGCGGATGATGGCTACACCTTC. It is translated as CASSLGQADDGYTF. The variable domain in full, completed from reference TRBV5-1 and TRBJ1-2, reads KAGVTQTPRYLIKTRGQQVTLSCSPISGHRSVSWYQQTPGQGLQFLFEYFSETQRNKGNFPGRFSGRQFSNSRSEMNVSTLELGDSALYLCASSLGQADDGYTFGSGTRLTVV.

The chain recombines TRBV7-2 with TRBJ1-4; the D is unclear. The germline V gene encodes CDR1 SGHTA and CDR2 FQGNSA. V was cut by 1 base and J by 3 bases, with 6 bases left in between. The CDR3 covers 14 residues. The CDR3 DNA is TGTGCCAGCAGCTTAGGCGCGGCTAATGAAAAACTGTTTTTT. Residues: CASSLGAANEKLFF.

The chain uses TRBV11-3 and TRBJ2-1; 16 nucleotides align to TRBD2. The J segment lost 8 bases and the V segment lost 5 bases, leaving 12 bases of the junction unmatched. CDR3 length: 18 residues. Germline CDR1 reads SGHNT; CDR2 reads YENEEA. CDR3 nucleotide sequence: TGTGCCAGCAGCGGGTGGTCGGGACTAGCGGGGGGGTTGGATGAGCAGTTCTTC. The encoded protein is CASSGWSGLAGGLDEQFF.

The rearrangement links TRBV11-3 to TRBJ2-1, with 7 bases lining up with TRBD1. The V and J ends lost 1 base and 0 bases, in that order; junction bases with no gene match: 6. The CDR3 runs to 17 residues. Germline CDR1 and CDR2: SGHNT and YENEEA. The DNA of the CDR3 is TGTGCCAGCAGCTTAGGAGTGACAGGGCGCTCCTACAATGAGCAGTTCTTC. Translating gives CASSLGVTGRSYNEQFF.

This sequence joins TRBV9 and TRBJ1-4; a possible D gene is TRBD1 (5 bases). This CDR3 is 16 amino acids long. Trimming stripped 2 bases from V and 4 bases from J, with 15 bases between. Per germline, CDR1 SGDLS and CDR2 YYNGEE. The CDR3 nucleotides read TGTGCCAGCAGCGTTGAACCAGGGTCGGATAATGAAAAACTGTTTTTT. Translation: CASSVEPGSDNEKLFF.

The CDR3 loop reads CASSLARGRRTEAFF. The CDR3 coding sequence is TGTGCCAGCAGCTTGGCGCGGGGGAGGAGGACTGAAGCTTTCTTT. This chain links TRBV5-4 with TRBJ1-1; a weak D match, TRBD1 (5 bases). This CDR3 spans 15 amino acids. Germline V CDR1 and CDR2: SGHNT, YYREEE (reference sequence). V lost 0 bases, J lost 5 bases, and 14 bases lay in between.

The chain couples TRBV5-6 to TRBJ1-5, with 7 bases identical to TRBD1. The CDR3 runs 15 residues. Germline V gene data show CDR1 as SGHDT and CDR2 as YYEEEE. The junction had 7 bases not matched to a gene; V was cut back by 4 bases and J by 3 bases. The CDR3 reads CASSPGTANNQPQHF. In DNA form, the CDR3 reads TGTGCCAGCAGCCCCGGGACAGCCAACAATCAGCCCCAGCATTTT.

The V and J genes are TRBV11-3 and TRBJ2-1; perhaps TRBD2 as D (5 bases). This CDR3 has 13 residues. Germline V gene data show CDR1 as SGHNT and CDR2 as YENEEA. Trimming took 1 base from V and 8 from J, leaving 9 bases between them. This chain's CDR3 is CASSLVSDHEQFF. Here the CDR3 DNA reads TGTGCCAGCAGCTTAGTTAGCGACCATGAGCAGTTCTTC.

This rearrangement joins TRBV4-2 to TRBJ1-1; D unclear. V gave up 1 base and J gave up 1 base, with 7 bases separating them. Germline V gene sequence: CDR1 LGHNA, CDR2 YNFKEQ. The CDR3 has 14 residues. This chain's CDR3 is CASSQVGENTEAFF. In nucleotides, the CDR3 is TGTGCCAGCAGCCAAGTGGGAGAGAACACTGAAGCTTTCTTT.